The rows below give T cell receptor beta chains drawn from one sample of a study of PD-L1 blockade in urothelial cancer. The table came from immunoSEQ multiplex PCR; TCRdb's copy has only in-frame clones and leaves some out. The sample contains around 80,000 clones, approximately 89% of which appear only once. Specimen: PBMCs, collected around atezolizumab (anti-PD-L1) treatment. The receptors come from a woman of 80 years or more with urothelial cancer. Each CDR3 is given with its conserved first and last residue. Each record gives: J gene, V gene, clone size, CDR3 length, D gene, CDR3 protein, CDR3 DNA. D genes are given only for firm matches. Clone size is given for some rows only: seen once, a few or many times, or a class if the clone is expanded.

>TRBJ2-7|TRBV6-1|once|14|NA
CASSESGGAYEQYF
TGTGCCAGCAGTGAAAGTGGAGGGGCCTACGAGCAGTACTTC
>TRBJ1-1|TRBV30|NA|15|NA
CAWTGGLGRGTEAFF
TGTGCCTGGACCGGGGGTTTGGGGAGGGGGACTGAAGCTTTCTTT
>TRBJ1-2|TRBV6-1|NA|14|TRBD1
CASSERGRNYGYTF
TGTGCCAGCAGTGAAAGGGGGCGGAACTATGGCTACACCTTC
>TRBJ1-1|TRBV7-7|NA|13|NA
CASSSRGSGEAFF
TGTGCCAGCAGCTCTAGGGGATCCGGTGAAGCTTTCTTT
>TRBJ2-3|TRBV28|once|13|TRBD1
CASRDSSTDTQYF
TGTGCCAGCCGGGACAGTAGCACAGATACGCAGTATTTT
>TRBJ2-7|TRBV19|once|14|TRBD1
CASSGWDRLDEQYF
TGTGCCAGTAGTGGCTGGGACAGGCTCGACGAGCAGTACTTC
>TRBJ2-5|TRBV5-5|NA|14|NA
CASSFEVHSETQYF
TGTGCCAGCAGCTTCGAAGTACATTCGGAGACCCAGTACTTC
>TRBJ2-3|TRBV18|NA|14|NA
CASSPGGLGDTQYF
TGTGCCAGCTCACCCGGGGGGCTAGGAGATACGCAGTATTTT
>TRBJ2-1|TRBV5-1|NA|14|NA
CASSQSGGYNEQFF
TGCGCCAGCAGTCAGAGTGGGGGGTACAATGAGCAGTTCTTC
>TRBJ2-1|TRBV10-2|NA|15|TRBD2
CASSRTSGLNNEQFF
TGCGCCAGCTCCAGGACTAGCGGACTAAACAATGAGCAGTTCTTC
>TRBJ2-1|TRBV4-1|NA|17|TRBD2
CASSQDKASGTYNEQFF
TGCGCCAGCAGCCAAGATAAGGCGAGCGGGACCTACAATGAGCAGTTCTTC
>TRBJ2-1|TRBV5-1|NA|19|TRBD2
CASSFGLAGAREPYNEQFF
TGCGCCAGCAGCTTTGGACTAGCGGGAGCTAGAGAGCCCTACAATGAGCAGTTCTTC
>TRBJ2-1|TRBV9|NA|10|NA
CASSGNEQFF
TGTGCCAGCTCAGGCAATGAGCAGTTCTTC
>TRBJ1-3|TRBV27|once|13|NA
CASRPRAGNTIYF
TGTGCCAGCCGGCCCAGGGCTGGAAACACCATATATTTT
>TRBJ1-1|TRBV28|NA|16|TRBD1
CASSPPDRGRTAEAFF
TGTGCCAGCAGTCCCCCGGACAGGGGGCGAACGGCTGAAGCTTTCTTT
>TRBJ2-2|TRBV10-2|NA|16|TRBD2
CASSLAGGPNTGELFF
TGCGCCAGCAGTCTAGCGGGAGGGCCGAACACCGGGGAGCTGTTTTTT
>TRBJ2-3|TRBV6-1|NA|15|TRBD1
CASSWDSSSTDTQYF
TGTGCCAGCAGCTGGGACAGCTCTAGCACAGATACGCAGTATTTT
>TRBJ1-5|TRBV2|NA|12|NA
CASSVGQQPQHF
TGTGCCAGCAGCGTGGGACAACAGCCCCAGCATTTT
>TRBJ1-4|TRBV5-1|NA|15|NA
CASSLAGATNEKLFF
TGCGCCAGCAGCTTGGCAGGGGCAACTAATGAAAAACTGTTTTTT
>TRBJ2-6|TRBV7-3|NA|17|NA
CASSKDPGLSGANVLTF
TGTGCCAGCAGCAAGGATCCAGGACTATCTGGGGCCAACGTCCTGACTTTC
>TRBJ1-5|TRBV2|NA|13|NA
CASDDARGQPQHF
TGTGCCAGCGACGACGCGCGGGGACAGCCCCAGCATTTT
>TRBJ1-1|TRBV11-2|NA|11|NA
CASSLAYEAFF
TGTGCCAGCAGCTTAGCGTATGAAGCTTTCTTT
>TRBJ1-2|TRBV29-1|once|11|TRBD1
CSVVSQGMYTF
TGCAGCGTTGTATCACAGGGGATGTACACCTTC
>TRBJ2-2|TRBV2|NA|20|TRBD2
CASSLNLGLAGGPITGELFF
TGTGCCAGCAGTCTGAATCTGGGACTAGCGGGAGGGCCAATCACCGGGGAGCTGTTTTTT
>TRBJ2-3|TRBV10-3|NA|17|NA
CAISETGGGPSTDTQYF
TGTGCCATCAGTGAAACGGGAGGGGGCCCTAGCACAGATACGCAGTATTTT
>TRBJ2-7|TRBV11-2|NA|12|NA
CASSVTGYEQYF
TGTGCCAGCAGCGTAACAGGGTACGAGCAGTACTTC
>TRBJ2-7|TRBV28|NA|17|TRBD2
CASSPTSGSHLSYEQYF
TGTGCCAGCAGTCCCACTAGCGGGAGCCACCTCTCCTACGAGCAGTACTTC
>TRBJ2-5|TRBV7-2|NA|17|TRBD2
CASSPGTSGRIRETQYF
TGTGCCAGCAGCCCCGGGACTAGCGGGAGAATACGAGAGACCCAGTACTTC
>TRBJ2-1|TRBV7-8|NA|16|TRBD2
CASSLSSGRGYNEQFF
TGTGCCAGCAGCTTATCTAGCGGGAGAGGGTACAATGAGCAGTTCTTC
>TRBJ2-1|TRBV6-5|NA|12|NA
CASSTAGAQQFF
TGTGCCAGCAGCACCGCGGGGGCTCAGCAGTTCTTC
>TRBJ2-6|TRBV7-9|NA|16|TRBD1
CASSGDSSSGANVLTF
TGTGCCAGCAGCGGGGACAGCAGCTCTGGGGCCAACGTCCTGACTTTC
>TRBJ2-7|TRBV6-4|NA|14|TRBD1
CASSVTGGSYEQYF
TGTGCCAGCAGTGTAACAGGGGGCTCCTACGAGCAGTACTTC
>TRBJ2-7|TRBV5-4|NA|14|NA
CASRTAGVSDEQYF
TGTGCCAGCAGGACCGCAGGGGTATCCGACGAGCAGTACTTC
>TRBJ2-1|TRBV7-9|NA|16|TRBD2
CASSSTPGLVRNEQFF
TGTGCCAGCAGCTCTACCCCGGGACTAGTGCGAAATGAGCAGTTCTTC
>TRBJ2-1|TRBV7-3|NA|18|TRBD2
CASSSSRRVAGIYNEQFF
TGTGCCAGCAGCTCTTCCCGGAGGGTAGCGGGCATCTACAATGAGCAGTTCTTC
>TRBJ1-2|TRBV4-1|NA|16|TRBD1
CASSQVGTGANYGYTF
TGCGCCAGCAGCCAAGTAGGGACAGGTGCCAACTATGGCTACACCTTC
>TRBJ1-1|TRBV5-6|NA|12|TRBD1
CASSSTGGVAFF
TGTGCCAGCAGCTCCACAGGGGGCGTCGCTTTCTTT
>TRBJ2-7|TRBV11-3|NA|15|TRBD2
CASSKSGRAPYEQYF
TGTGCCAGCAGCAAAAGCGGGAGGGCCCCCTACGAGCAGTACTTC
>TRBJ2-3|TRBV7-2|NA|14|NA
CASSPERVVGTQYF
TGTGCCAGCAGCCCAGAGCGGGTAGTAGGGACGCAGTATTTT
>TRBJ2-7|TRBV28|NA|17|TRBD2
CASSLPGASGSFNEQYF
TGTGCCAGCAGCCTTCCCGGGGCTAGCGGGAGCTTTAACGAGCAGTACTTC
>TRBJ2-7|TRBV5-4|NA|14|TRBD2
CASSRTSGPYEQYF
TGTGCCAGCAGCCGGACTAGCGGGCCCTACGAGCAGTACTTC
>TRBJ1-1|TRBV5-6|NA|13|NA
CASSPPRNTEAFF
TGTGCCAGCAGCCCGCCGAGGAACACTGAAGCTTTCTTT
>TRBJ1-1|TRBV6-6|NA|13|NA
CASILGINTEAFF
TGTGCCAGTATACTAGGGATAAACACTGAAGCTTTCTTT
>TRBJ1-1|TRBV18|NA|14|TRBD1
CASSPDRVNTEAFF
TGTGCCAGCTCACCGGACAGGGTGAACACTGAAGCTTTCTTT
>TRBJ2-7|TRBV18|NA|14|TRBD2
CASSPGRGSYEQYF
TGTGCCAGCTCACCAGGGAGGGGCTCCTACGAGCAGTACTTC
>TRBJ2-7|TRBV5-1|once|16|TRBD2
CASSLEGTSGTYEQYF
TGCGCCAGCAGCTTGGAGGGGACTAGCGGGACCTACGAGCAGTACTTC